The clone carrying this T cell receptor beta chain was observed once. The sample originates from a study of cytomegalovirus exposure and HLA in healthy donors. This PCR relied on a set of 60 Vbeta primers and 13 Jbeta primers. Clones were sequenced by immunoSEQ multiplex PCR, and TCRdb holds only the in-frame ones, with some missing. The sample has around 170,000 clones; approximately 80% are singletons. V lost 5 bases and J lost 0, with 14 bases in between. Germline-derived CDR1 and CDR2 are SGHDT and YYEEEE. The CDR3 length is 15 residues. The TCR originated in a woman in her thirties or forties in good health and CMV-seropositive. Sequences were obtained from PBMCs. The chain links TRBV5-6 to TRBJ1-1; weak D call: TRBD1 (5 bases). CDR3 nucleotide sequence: TGTGCCAGCAGAAGGAGACAGTTCATGAACACTGAAGCTTTCTTT. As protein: CASRRRQFMNTEAFF.